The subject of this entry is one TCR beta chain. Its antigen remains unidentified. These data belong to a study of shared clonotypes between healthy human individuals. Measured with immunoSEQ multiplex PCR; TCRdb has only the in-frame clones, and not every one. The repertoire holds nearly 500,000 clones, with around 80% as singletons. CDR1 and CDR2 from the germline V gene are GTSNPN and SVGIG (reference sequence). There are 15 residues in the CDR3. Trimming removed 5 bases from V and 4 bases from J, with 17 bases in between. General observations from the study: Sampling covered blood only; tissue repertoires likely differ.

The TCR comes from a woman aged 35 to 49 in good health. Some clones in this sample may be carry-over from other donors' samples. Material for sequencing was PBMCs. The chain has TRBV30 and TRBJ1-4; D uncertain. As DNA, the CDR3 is TGTGCCTGGGTCCCGCATGGGCGGGATAATGAAAAACTGTTTTTT. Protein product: CAWVPHGRDNEKLFF.